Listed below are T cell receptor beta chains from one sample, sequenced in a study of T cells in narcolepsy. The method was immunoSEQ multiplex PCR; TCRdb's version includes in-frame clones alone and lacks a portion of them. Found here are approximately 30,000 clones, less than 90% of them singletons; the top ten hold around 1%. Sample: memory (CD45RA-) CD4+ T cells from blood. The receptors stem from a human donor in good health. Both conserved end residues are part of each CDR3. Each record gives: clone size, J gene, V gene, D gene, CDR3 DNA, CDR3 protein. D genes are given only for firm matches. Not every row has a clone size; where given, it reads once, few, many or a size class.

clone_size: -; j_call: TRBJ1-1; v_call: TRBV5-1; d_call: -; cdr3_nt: TGCGCCAGCAGCTTGGGTGGTCCGGCTATGAACACTGAAGCTTTCTTT; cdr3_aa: CASSLGGPAMNTEAFF
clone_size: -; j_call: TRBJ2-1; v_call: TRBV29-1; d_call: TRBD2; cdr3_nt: TGCAGCGTAACCGGGACTAGCGGGAGCAATGAGCAGTTCTTC; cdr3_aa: CSVTGTSGSNEQFF
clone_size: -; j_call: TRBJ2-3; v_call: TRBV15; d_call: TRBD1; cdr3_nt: TGTGCCACCAGCAGAGATCCAGGGGGCATCACAGATACGCAGTATTTT; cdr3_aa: CATSRDPGGITDTQYF
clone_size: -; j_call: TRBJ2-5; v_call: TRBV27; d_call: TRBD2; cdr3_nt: TGTGCCAGCAGTTCCCGGACTAGCGGGAGGTGGGAGCAGTACTTC; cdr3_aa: CASSSRTSGRWEQYF
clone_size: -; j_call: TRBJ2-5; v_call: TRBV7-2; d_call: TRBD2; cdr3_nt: TGTGCCAGCAGACGGACTAGCGGAAACCAAGAGACCCAGTACTTC; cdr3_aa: CASRRTSGNQETQYF
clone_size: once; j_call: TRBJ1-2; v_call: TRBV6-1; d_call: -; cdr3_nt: TGTGCCAGCAAGTGGCAGGGGCGGAATGGCTACACCTTC; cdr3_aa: CASKWQGRNGYTF
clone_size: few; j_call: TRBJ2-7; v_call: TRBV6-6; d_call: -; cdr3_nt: TGTGCCAGCAGTTACTCGGAAACGGGAAACGAGCAGTACTTC; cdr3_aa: CASSYSETGNEQYF
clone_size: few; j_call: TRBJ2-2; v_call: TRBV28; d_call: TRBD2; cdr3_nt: TGTGCCAGCAGCCGTACTAGCGGCAACACCGGGGAGCTGTTTTTT; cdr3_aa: CASSRTSGNTGELFF
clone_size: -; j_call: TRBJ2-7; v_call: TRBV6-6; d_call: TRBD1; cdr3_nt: TGTGCCAGCAGCAGGGACAGGGGATACGAGCAGTACTTC; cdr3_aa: CASSRDRGYEQYF
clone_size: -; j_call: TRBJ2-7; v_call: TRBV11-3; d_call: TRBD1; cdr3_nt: TGTGCCAGCAGCTTAGGGGGGACAGCCGACGAGCAGTACTTC; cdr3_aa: CASSLGGTADEQYF
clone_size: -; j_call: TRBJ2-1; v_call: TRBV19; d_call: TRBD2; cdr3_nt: TGTGCCAGTAGTATTCTAGCGGGGGGAGTTGAGCAGTTCTTC; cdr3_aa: CASSILAGGVEQFF
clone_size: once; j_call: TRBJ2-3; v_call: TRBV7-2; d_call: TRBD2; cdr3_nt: TGTGCCAGCAGCCTGGGACTAGCGGGAGCGAAAGATACGCAGTATTTT; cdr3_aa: CASSLGLAGAKDTQYF
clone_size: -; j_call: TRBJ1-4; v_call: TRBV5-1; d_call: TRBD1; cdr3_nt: TGCGCCAGAACGGGACAGAGGGTTTTT; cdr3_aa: CARTGQRVF
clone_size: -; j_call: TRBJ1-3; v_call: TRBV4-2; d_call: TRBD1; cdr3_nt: TGTGCCAGCAGCCAAGGATCGAACAGGGGTGGTGGAAACACCATATATTTT; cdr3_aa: CASSQGSNRGGGNTIYF
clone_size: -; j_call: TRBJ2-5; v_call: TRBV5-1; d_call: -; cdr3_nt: TGCGCCAGCAGCTTGGGCAGGGAAGAGACCCAGTACTTC; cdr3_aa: CASSLGREETQYF
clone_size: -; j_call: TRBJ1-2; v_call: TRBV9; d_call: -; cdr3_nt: TGTGCCAGCGCTCAGGGTTTTTATAACTATGGCTACACCTTC; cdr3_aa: CASAQGFYNYGYTF
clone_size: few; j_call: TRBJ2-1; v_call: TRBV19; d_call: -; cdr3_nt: TGTGCCAGTAGTATCCACAGGTTTGAGCAGTTCTTC; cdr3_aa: CASSIHRFEQFF
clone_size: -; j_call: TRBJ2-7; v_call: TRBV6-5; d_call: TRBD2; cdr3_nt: TGTGCCAGCAGTGAAACACCGGGGGGCTACGAGCAGTACTTC; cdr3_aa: CASSETPGGYEQYF
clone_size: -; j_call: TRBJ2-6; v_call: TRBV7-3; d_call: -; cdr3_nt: TGTGCCAGCAGCCCCCCCGGGACTTATCTCAAAGGGGGGGCCAACGTCCTGACTTTC; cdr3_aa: CASSPPGTYLKGGANVLTF
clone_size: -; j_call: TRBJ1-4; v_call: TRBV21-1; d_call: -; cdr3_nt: TGTGCCAGCAGCAAAGGGATCCCTAGCTATAATGAAAAACTGTTTTTT; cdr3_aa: CASSKGIPSYNEKLFF
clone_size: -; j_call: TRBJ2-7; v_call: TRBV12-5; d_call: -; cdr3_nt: TGTGCTAGTGGTCCCGGGGACCTTTACGAGCAGTACTTC; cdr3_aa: CASGPGDLYEQYF
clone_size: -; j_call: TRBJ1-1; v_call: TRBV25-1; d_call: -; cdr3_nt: TGTGCCAGCAGTGAGATTAAGGAGAACACTGAAGCTTTCTTT; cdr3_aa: CASSEIKENTEAFF
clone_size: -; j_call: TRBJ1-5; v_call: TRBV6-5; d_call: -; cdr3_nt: TGTGCCAGCAGGCCTACAGGGTTAGGGCAGCCCCAGCATTTT; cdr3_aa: CASRPTGLGQPQHF
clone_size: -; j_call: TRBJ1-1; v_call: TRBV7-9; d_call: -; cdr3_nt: TGTGCCAGCAGCTTAGGACAGGAGCTCACTGAAGCTTTCTTT; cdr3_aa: CASSLGQELTEAFF
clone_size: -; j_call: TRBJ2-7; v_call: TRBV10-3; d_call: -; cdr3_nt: TGTGCCACAGGAGGGGGCTACGAGCAGTACTTC; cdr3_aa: CATGGGYEQYF
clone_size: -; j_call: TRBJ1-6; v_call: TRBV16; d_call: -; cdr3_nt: TGTGCCAGCAGCCAATCCCGAGGCTATAATTCACCCCTCCACTTT; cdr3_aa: CASSQSRGYNSPLHF
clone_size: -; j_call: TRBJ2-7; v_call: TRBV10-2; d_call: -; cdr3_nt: TGCGCCACCTCATCCAGGGGGGCGGCCTCCTACGAGCAGTACTTC; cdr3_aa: CATSSRGAASYEQYF
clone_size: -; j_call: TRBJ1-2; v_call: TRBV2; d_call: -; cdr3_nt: TGTGCCAGCAGTGAAGCGCCGGGACCCAACTATGGCTACACCTTC; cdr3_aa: CASSEAPGPNYGYTF
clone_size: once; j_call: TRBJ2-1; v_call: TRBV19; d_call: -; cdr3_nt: TGTGCCAGTAGTATTGTGTTCCGACGACAGAGGGGCTTTTGGGATGAGCAGTTCTTC; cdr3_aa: CASSIVFRRQRGFWDEQFF
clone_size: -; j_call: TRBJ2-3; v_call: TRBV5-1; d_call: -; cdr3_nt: TGCGCCAGCAGCTTGGGAGAGGTTCGGCCAGATACGCAGTATTTT; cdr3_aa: CASSLGEVRPDTQYF
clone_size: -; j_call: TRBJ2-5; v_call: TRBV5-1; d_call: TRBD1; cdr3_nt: TGCGCCAGCAGCCCGACAGGGGGCATGTCGGAGACCCAGTACTTC; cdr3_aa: CASSPTGGMSETQYF
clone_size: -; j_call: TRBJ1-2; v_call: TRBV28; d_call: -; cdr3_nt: TGTGCCAGCAGTTTTAGTCATGCCAAGGTAGTGGGTGAGGGCTACACCTTC; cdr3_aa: CASSFSHAKVVGEGYTF
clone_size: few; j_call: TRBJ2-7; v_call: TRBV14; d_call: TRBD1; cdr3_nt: TGTGCCAGCAGTGTGACAGGGACCTACTACGAGCAGTACTTC; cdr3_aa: CASSVTGTYYEQYF
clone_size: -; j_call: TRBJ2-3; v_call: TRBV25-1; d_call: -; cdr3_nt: TGTGCCAGCAGTGGTTGGGGGTACACAGATACGCAGTATTTT; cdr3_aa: CASSGWGYTDTQYF
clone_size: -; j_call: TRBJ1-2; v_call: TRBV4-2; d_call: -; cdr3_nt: TGTGCCAGCAGCCAAGACCCCGCCGGGCTCGGCTATGGCTACACCTTC; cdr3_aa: CASSQDPAGLGYGYTF
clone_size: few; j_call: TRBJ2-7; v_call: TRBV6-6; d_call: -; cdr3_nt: TGTGCCAGCAGCCACCCCGGCTACGAGCAGTACTTC; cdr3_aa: CASSHPGYEQYF
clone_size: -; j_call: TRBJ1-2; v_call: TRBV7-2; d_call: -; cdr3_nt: TGTGCCAGCAAACCGTGGGGCAACTATGGCTACACCTTC; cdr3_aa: CASKPWGNYGYTF
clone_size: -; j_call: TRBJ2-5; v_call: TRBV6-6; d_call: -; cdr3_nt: TGTGCCAGCAGTCCCCAAGAGACCCAGTACTTC; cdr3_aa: CASSPQETQYF
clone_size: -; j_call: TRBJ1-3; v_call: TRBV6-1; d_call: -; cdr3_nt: TGTGCCAGCAGTACTAGGTACACCATATATTTT; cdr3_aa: CASSTRYTIYF
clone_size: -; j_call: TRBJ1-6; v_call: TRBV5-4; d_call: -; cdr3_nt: TGTGCCAGCAGCCCGGCGGTCTCCTATAATTCACCCCTCCACTTT; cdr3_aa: CASSPAVSYNSPLHF
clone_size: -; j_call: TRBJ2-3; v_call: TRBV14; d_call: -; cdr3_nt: TGTGCCAGCAGCCAAGAACCCTCCGGGACCCTAAATTTCACAGATACGCAGTATTTT; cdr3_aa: CASSQEPSGTLNFTDTQYF
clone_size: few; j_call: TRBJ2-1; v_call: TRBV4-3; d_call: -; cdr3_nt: TGCGCCAGCAGCCAAGATCTAGTACGTCTTGAGCAGTTCTTC; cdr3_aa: CASSQDLVRLEQFF
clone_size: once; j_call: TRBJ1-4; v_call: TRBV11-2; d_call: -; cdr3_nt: TGTGCCAGCAGCTTAGGGGGCGGGACGACTAATGAAAAACTGTTTTTT; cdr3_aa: CASSLGGGTTNEKLFF
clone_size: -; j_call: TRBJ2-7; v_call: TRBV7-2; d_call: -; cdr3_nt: TGTGCCAGCAGCCCCCACCGAGGGCCCTACGAGCAGTACTTC; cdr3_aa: CASSPHRGPYEQYF